This is a list of T cell receptor beta chains from one sample in a study of Ad26.COV2.S vaccination and SARS-CoV-2 variants. The repertoire was sequenced with immunoSEQ multiplex PCR; TCRdb's copy has only in-frame clones and lacks some. Among some 370,000 clones listed, about 83% were seen once. The sample here was peripheral blood, taken in a trial of Ad26.COV2.S vaccine versus placebo. The receptors were gathered from a person aged 18-60 years who received the Ad26.COV2.S COVID-19 vaccine or a placebo. Both conserved end residues are part of each CDR3. D genes are given only for firm matches. Clone size is stated in some rows and not others, as once, few, many or a class when expanded.

len: 13; d_gene: -; j_gene: TRBJ1-5; abundance: -; v_gene: TRBV7-9; CDR3nt: TGTGCCAGCAGCGCGTCAGGCGGTCAGCCCCAGCATTTT; CDR3aa: CASSASGGQPQHF
len: 19; d_gene: TRBD2; j_gene: TRBJ2-2; abundance: -; v_gene: TRBV7-2; CDR3nt: TGTGCCAGCAGCTTAATAAAAGGGACTAGCCCTTCGCCCACCGGGGAGCTGTTTTTT; CDR3aa: CASSLIKGTSPSPTGELFF
len: 10; d_gene: -; j_gene: TRBJ1-1; abundance: -; v_gene: TRBV2; CDR3nt: TGTGCCAGCAGTTCTAGGGAAGCTTTCTTT; CDR3aa: CASSSREAFF
len: 13; d_gene: -; j_gene: TRBJ2-7; abundance: -; v_gene: TRBV11-2; CDR3nt: TGTGCCAGCAGCTTAGCCCCCGCCTACGAGCAGTACTTC; CDR3aa: CASSLAPAYEQYF
len: 13; d_gene: -; j_gene: TRBJ1-2; abundance: -; v_gene: TRBV7-9; CDR3nt: TGTGCCAGCAGGGGGGGCACTAACTATGGCTACACCTTC; CDR3aa: CASRGGTNYGYTF
len: 13; d_gene: -; j_gene: TRBJ1-6; abundance: -; v_gene: TRBV29-1; CDR3nt: TGCAGCGTTGAAGTAGACGTTAATTCACCCCTCCACTTT; CDR3aa: CSVEVDVNSPLHF
len: 12; d_gene: -; j_gene: TRBJ2-1; abundance: -; v_gene: TRBV29-1; CDR3nt: TGCAGCGTTGATCCGGGGTACAATGAGCAGTTCTTC; CDR3aa: CSVDPGYNEQFF
len: 14; d_gene: TRBD1; j_gene: TRBJ1-5; abundance: -; v_gene: TRBV6-6; CDR3nt: TGTGCCAGCAGTCGGACAGGAACGAATCAGCCCCAGCATTTT; CDR3aa: CASSRTGTNQPQHF
len: 13; d_gene: -; j_gene: TRBJ1-2; abundance: -; v_gene: TRBV7-3; CDR3nt: TGTGCCAGCAGCTTAACCCCTGGGGTCGGCTACACCTTC; CDR3aa: CASSLTPGVGYTF
len: 15; d_gene: -; j_gene: TRBJ2-7; abundance: -; v_gene: TRBV7-9; CDR3nt: TGTGCCAGCAGCCCGTCGATCCCCCGGGAATACGAGCAGTACTTC; CDR3aa: CASSPSIPREYEQYF
len: 14; d_gene: -; j_gene: TRBJ1-1; abundance: -; v_gene: TRBV9; CDR3nt: TGTGCCAGCAGCGTAAACAGTATGAACACTGAAGCTTTCTTT; CDR3aa: CASSVNSMNTEAFF
len: 12; d_gene: -; j_gene: TRBJ1-3; abundance: -; v_gene: TRBV15; CDR3nt: TGTGCCACTTCCCGTGAGGGGTACACCATATATTTT; CDR3aa: CATSREGYTIYF
len: 14; d_gene: -; j_gene: TRBJ2-1; abundance: -; v_gene: TRBV9; CDR3nt: TGTGCCAGCAGCGTTTTAACTAGCCACAATGAGCAGTTCTTC; CDR3aa: CASSVLTSHNEQFF
len: 15; d_gene: -; j_gene: TRBJ2-7; abundance: -; v_gene: TRBV9; CDR3nt: TGTGCCAGCAGCGTAGGGGGACGGGGGACCTACGAGCAGTACTTC; CDR3aa: CASSVGGRGTYEQYF
len: 12; d_gene: -; j_gene: TRBJ1-2; abundance: -; v_gene: TRBV29-1; CDR3nt: TGCAGCGCCCCCCGAGGAGGCTATGGCTACACCTTC; CDR3aa: CSAPRGGYGYTF
len: 16; d_gene: -; j_gene: TRBJ1-2; abundance: -; v_gene: TRBV28; CDR3nt: TGTGCCAGCAGTTTAGTACGCGAGGGTCTGACGGATGGCTACACCTTC; CDR3aa: CASSLVREGLTDGYTF
len: 16; d_gene: -; j_gene: TRBJ2-3; abundance: -; v_gene: TRBV6-1; CDR3nt: TGTGCCAGCAGTGAAGGTAGCTACAGGGGCACAGATACGCAGTATTTT; CDR3aa: CASSEGSYRGTDTQYF
len: 15; d_gene: TRBD2; j_gene: TRBJ2-1; abundance: -; v_gene: TRBV5-5; CDR3nt: TGTGCCAGCAGCAAACTAGCGGGAGGGGGGAATGAGCAGTTCTTC; CDR3aa: CASSKLAGGGNEQFF
len: 14; d_gene: -; j_gene: TRBJ1-1; abundance: once; v_gene: TRBV9; CDR3nt: TGTGCCAGCAGCGTAGGGCAGCTGAACACTGAAGCTTTCTTT; CDR3aa: CASSVGQLNTEAFF
len: 17; d_gene: TRBD2; j_gene: TRBJ2-3; abundance: -; v_gene: TRBV5-4; CDR3nt: TGTGCCAGCAGCTCAGGACCCGGGAGGGCGCTCACAGATACGCAGTATTTT; CDR3aa: CASSSGPGRALTDTQYF
len: 14; d_gene: -; j_gene: TRBJ1-1; abundance: few; v_gene: TRBV4-3; CDR3nt: TGCGCCAGCAGCCAAGATCTGGAGAACACTGAAGCTTTCTTT; CDR3aa: CASSQDLENTEAFF
len: 17; d_gene: TRBD2; j_gene: TRBJ2-3; abundance: -; v_gene: TRBV2; CDR3nt: TGTGCCAGCAGTGGACTAGCGATACTTTCTGGGGCAGATACGCAGTATTTT; CDR3aa: CASSGLAILSGADTQYF